The 3 T cell receptor beta chains below all came from one sample that was sequenced in a study of T cells in localized non-small cell lung cancer. Method: immunoSEQ multiplex PCR; TCRdb's copy keeps in-frame clones and lacks some. The sample lists 50,000 to 55,000 clones; over 70% were seen once. Sequenced here: peripheral blood mononuclear cells, sampled before any cancer treatment. Receptors were obtained from a man aged 40 to 75 with stage III lung adenocarcinoma.

This clone has just a few counts. This chain links TRBV6-1 with TRBJ1-3; maybe TRBD1 (6 bases). Germline loops: CDR1 MNHNS, CDR2 SASEGT. The CDR3 totals 15 residues. V was pared by 6 bases and J by 0 bases, with 12 bases between. The CDR3 protein is CASRRDRSSGNTIYF. DNA of the CDR3: TGTGCCAGCAGGAGAGACAGGAGCTCTGGAAACACCATATATTTT.

In this sample, this clone turned up once. The chain joins TRBV5-1 to TRBJ2-5; D unclear. This CDR3 is 13 amino acids long. Germline lookup yields CDR1 SGHRS and CDR2 YFSETQ. Trimming cost V 4 bases and J 5 bases, with 12 bases left between them. This CDR3 reads CASSPRPEETQYF. The CDR3 DNA sequence: TGCGCCAGCAGCCCCAGACCAGAGGAGACCCAGTACTTC.

The chain recombines TRBV7-3 with TRBJ2-2, with a possible D match to TRBD2 (6 bases). The CDR3 runs to 15 residues. V lost 1 base and J 3 bases, leaving 9 bases between the germline ends. Germline loops: CDR1 SGHTA, CDR2 FQGTGA. CDR3 DNA: TGTGCCAGCAGCTTAATAGGAGGGGACACCGGGGAGCTGTTTTTT. This codes for CASSLIGGDTGELFF.